This T cell receptor beta chain emerged from a study of T cells in Graves' hyperthyroidism and ophthalmopathy. The CDR3 contains 14 residues. CDR1 is LNHDA and CDR2 is SQIVND in the germline V gene (reference sequence). The V end lost 5 bases, the J end lost 8 bases, and 15 bases lay between the germline ends. Patients were aged 18 to 65, had disease duration under 2 months, and had newly diagnosed hyperthyroidism. Only a few counts were recorded for this clonotype. The antigen remains undetermined. From RNA transcripts, TCR beta CDR3 regions were amplified. The HTBI primer set was used in a first-round RT-PCR of the TCR CDR3. MiXCR, applied by TCRdb to the multiplex PCR reads, yields one record per CDR3 protein. The sample lists about 540,000 distinct CDR3 sequences; about 43% were seen once. General observations from the study: Most clonotypes that expanded in the thyroid above 0.001 also showed up in blood.

The V call is TRBV19, the J call TRBJ1-4; D unclear. The sequence came from a woman younger than 30 with Graves' hyperthyroidism. Sequencing was carried out using peripheral blood or thyroid tissue (not recorded which). CDR3: CASSSQLRGEKLFF. CDR3 bases: TGTGCCAGTAGTTCTCAATTGAGAGGGGAAAAACTGTTTTTT. The variable domain in full, with the rest retrieved from reference TRBV19 and TRBJ1-4, is DGGITQSPKYLFRKEGQNVTLSCEQNLNHDAMYWYRQDPGQGLRLIYYSQIVNDFQKGDIAEGYSVSREKKESFPLTVTSAQKNPTAFYLCASSSQLRGEKLFFGSGTQLSVL.